This entry is about one T cell receptor beta chain. This clone occurred many times. What antigen it recognizes has not been identified. Qualities for individual bases were not recorded, and no much larger clone is one base off. Genomic DNA was used for TRB sequencing, which was performed with the immunoSEQ assay at survey resolution or with the hsTCRB kit. Per the original workflow: The immunoSEQ software handled the initial read processing, while the LymphoSeq R package was used for the repertoire analyses. For each TRB dataset, clonality was calculated as 1 minus normalized Shannon entropy, and the Gini coefficient was computed as well. To infer phenotypes in unsorted samples, TRB sequences from sorted subsets of the recipient or donor were mapped onto unsorted samples from the same recipient. TCRdb carries this immuneACCESS record with in-frame sequences only. Its versions omit some clonotypes, under half of them owing to an unresolved V gene in the studies checked, with the rest unexplained. V and J calls and clone size are copied from that table; D and trimming were computed from the DNA. The sample features approximately 24,000 clones, and none is a singleton. The ten largest clones capture around 6.6% of the sample.

This entry belongs to a study of T cells after posttransplantation cyclophosphamide listed by TCRdb under 2016. A note on the overall study: Using TRB sequencing, the study followed how the T cell repertoire reconstituted after myeloablative bone marrow transplantation in which posttransplantation cyclophosphamide served as GVHD prophylaxis. Public TRB sequences were compared against a database of over 3,500 sequences linked to responses to pathogens, tumor antigens, self-antigens and alloantigens. Because TRA and TRB clonality correlated tightly in roughly 10 samples, the subsequent TCR analyses were limited to TRB only. Up to about 3 additional blood samples from 2 to 5.2 years after transplant were also TRB-sequenced in 3 patients, as was pretransplant blood from several patients. Blood from all 35 or so PTCy patients who had 1-year posttransplant specimens underwent TRB sequencing. Samples from about 33 PTCy-treated patients, along with samples from about 17 of their related bone marrow donors, underwent antigen receptor sequencing. What the work shows at the level of the full study, not this receptor alone: The TRB repertoires of T cells infiltrating skin or GI tract showed only limited overlap with the TRB repertoires of T cells in blood. Across the 45 to 55 patients, TRB clonality was highly associated with recipient CMV seropositivity and CMV reactivation, and diversity with PTCy was similar to that in the CNI/methotrexate controls. Donor-recipient similarity was low at 1-2 months but increased during the first year, and donor CD8+ memory clones often dominated later blood repertoires.

Trimming removed 4 bases from V and 7 bases from J; the gene matches leave 8 bases unexplained. The CDR3 spans 14 residues, from the cysteine through the phenylalanine. The DNA shown is the 42-base CDR3, in frame from base 1. From the germline V gene (reference sequence), CDR1 is LNHDA and CDR2 is SQIVND. On the day of marrow donation, related bone marrow donors gave peripheral blood samples. Peripheral blood and bone marrow mononuclear cells were isolated by Ficoll-Hypaque density centrifugation and cryopreserved. The source of this sequence is a woman between 55 and 75 years old in good health, CMV-negative, and a related stem cell transplant donor. The chain is assembled from TRBV19 and TRBJ2-7; 9 bases in the junction line up with TRBD2. The sequenced sample was PBMCs. The CDR3 in this case is CASSTIAGVYEQYF. The DNA is TGTGCCAGTAGTACAATAGCGGGAGTCTATGAGCAGTACTTC.